Here is one T cell receptor beta chain with its context. It lacks a known antigen. Per-base qualities were not stored, and no clone one base away is much larger. Preparation of the library involved the immunoSEQ multiplex PCR assay. For the multiplex PCR, a mixture combining 60 forward primers for TCR Vbeta segments and 13 reverse primers for TCR Jbeta segments was used. The CDR3 region of rearranged TCR beta genes was amplified from genomic DNA with a multiplex PCR assay. The amplified TCR beta libraries were sequenced on the Illumina HiSeq System as 87-base-pair reads. For the original study's pipeline: Across the roughly 670 repertoires, a later analysis counted 78 million or so unique TCR beta chains, 9.5 million to 13 million of which were shared by at least two donors. To remove PCR and sequencing errors, raw reads were error-corrected and collapsed into unique sequences using a nearest-neighbor algorithm that merged closely related sequences. Alignment of CDR3 sequences to IMGT reference sequences was used to assign V, D and J gene segments. For a sequence to be retained, a match of at least six nucleotides to both a V gene segment and a J gene segment was required. A rearrangement counted as productive if the CDR3 had no stop codons and remained in frame with V and J, and every other rearrangement counted as non-productive. CDR3 was defined by IMGT convention, running from the second conserved V-encoded cysteine to the conserved J-encoded phenylalanine. In an earlier analysis of 550 to 650 of the donors, sequences lacking an unambiguous match to a single V gene segment were excluded. An earlier analysis of 587 of the donors called V segments functional above 56.7% productive rearrangements and segregating when the between-donor standard deviation exceeded 5%. A statistical classification framework was developed to diagnose cytomegalovirus status using the catalog of TCR beta chain sequences. V and J gene assignment, in a later analysis, came from comparing TCR nucleotide sequences with IMGT/GENE-DB human TR gene sequences. The TCRdist pipeline was used in a later analysis to assign CDR3 sequences and most-parsimonious VDJ recombination scenarios. In a later analysis, each TCR beta chain was defined by its CDR3 amino acid sequence together with its V-gene family, and reads lacking a unique V-gene family were excluded. A later analysis removed several hundred highly shared, low-generation-probability nucleotide sequences to deal with suspected cross-contamination and a sequencing artifact. In a later analysis, a clonal expansion index for each public chain was calculated from normalized within-repertoire ranks of inferred template counts. A later analysis computed generation probabilities with a VDJ recombination model fitted to out-of-frame rearrangements, and checked the results against IGoR. Hypergeometric tests were used in a later analysis to score TCR-TCR, TCR-HLA and TCR-CMV co-occurrence, with a repertoire-size bias correction applied to the TCR pairs. A later analysis estimated false discovery rates by permuting HLA or CMV assignments 20 times. In a later analysis, co-occurring TCRs were grouped with DBSCAN, and TCRdist sequence similarity was added when clustering was performed within HLA-allele-positive subsets. Repertoires with fewer than 30,000 or more than 120,000 public chains, plus five repertoires with anomalous nucleotide sharing, were excluded from co-occurrence clustering. The immuneACCESS repertoire file appears here via TCRdb, limited to in-frame rearrangements. These files lack a portion of the clones; in checked studies, under half of the deficit traces to unresolved V genes, and the cause of the others is not known. V and J calls and clone size come straight from that table; D and trimming were deduced from the DNA. This sample holds approximately 140,000 clones; roughly 73% were observed only once. The ten largest clonotypes hold around 1.4% of the sample.

The data stem from a study of cytomegalovirus exposure and HLA in healthy donors (TCRdb year 2017). Context from the whole study: An earlier analysis of some 600 of the donors reported about 300 Gb of sequence data and some 110 million unique TCR beta sequences obtained from roughly 170 million T cells. Roughly 300 gigabases of sequencing data and around 80 million unique TCR sequences made up an early release that covered nearly 650 HLA-typed donors. The genetic ancestry cluster associated with self-reported Caucasian donors included around four fifths of the roughly 360 genotyped donors. The study aimed to test whether signatures of past pathogen exposure could be identified by cataloging public T cell receptors. The T cell repertoires of under 750 subjects were profiled by immunosequencing and related to cytomegalovirus serostatus. A separate validation cohort of roughly 110 different subjects was used in addition to the roughly 720-subject first cohort. The study combined high-throughput TCR immunosequencing, statistical association of individual TCRs with disease status, and machine learning to predict cytomegalovirus infection status. A later analysis re-analyzed previously published TCR beta repertoires from 660 or so donors and added high-resolution HLA genotyping to study TCR occurrence patterns. Rather than using new phenotypic data, the later analysis identified candidate immune exposures from TCR beta sequences and from how often those sequences occurred across donors. To decide whether each TCR beta V gene segment behaved as functional or pseudogenic, an earlier analysis of some 570 of the donors relied on high-throughput TCR beta sequencing. Alongside the repertoire data, information on donor age, sex, ethnicity and CMV serostatus was compiled. A later genetic analysis took genome-wide SNP genotypes for about 55% of the roughly 670 donors and used that subset as a discovery cohort. All discovery cohort repertoires had been generated using a single sequencing platform. Class I and class II HLA loci were covered by the typing at four-digit resolution. Typing coverage varied by locus: 629-630 donors for A, B, C, DRB1 and DQB1; roughly 510 for DQA1; more than 600 for DPA1; some 470 for DPB1. A few DR-DQ haplotypes were treated as single units for association and clustering because of strong linkage in the cohort. Across 300 to 400 genotyped donors of the cohort, an average of about 240,000 unique TCR beta nucleotide sequences per donor were sequenced, and 15% to 20% of those sequences were non-productive. Here is what the overall study found, with its caveats: Correlated functional status among segregating V segments might be attributable to linkage disequilibrium, but an unknown experimental factor could not be ruled out. Specific HLA alleles were associated with about 17,000 TCR beta sequences at a false discovery rate of 0.05 in a later analysis. Because some donors lacked HLA typing at each locus, the association tests relied only on the typed subset. According to a later analysis, TCR association rates differed among HLA loci, with DRB1 alleles showing the most associated TCRs and HLA-C alleles showing the fewest. A further reported finding was that TCR beta sequences accurately predicted the HLA-A and HLA-B alleles for most subjects in the first cohort. In an earlier analysis of fewer than 700 of the donors, most TCR beta V segments appeared in productive rearrangements about 87% or about 30% of the time, broadly matching IMGT annotations. In a later analysis, most CMV-associated TCR beta chains were found to appear HLA-restricted, with HLA associations seemingly driven largely by CMV exposure. Roughly uniform sequencing depth across donors was assumed in presence/absence analyses, although this assumption may not hold. The 87-base-pair reads could not distinguish some IMGT-functional V segments, including TRBV6-2 and TRBV6-3, so those segments were excluded. The authors suggested that the approach could potentially be generalized to other disease states and immunological phenotypes. Strong co-occurrence of HLA alleles, especially DR and DQ, made assigning TCR associations to individual alleles difficult. Only TCR beta chains were sequenced in this cohort, and the absence of alpha or paired-chain data limited detectable features. In a later analysis, HLA-associated TCR beta chains were found to be more clonally expanded and to have lower generation probabilities than equally common non-associated chains. The only immune exposure information available for the cohort was CMV serostatus. An association between a missense DCLRE1C variant and V-gene and J-gene trimming of TCR beta chains was found in a later genetic analysis and replicated in an independent cohort. In vitro tests confirmed that three of the cytomegalovirus-associated TCR beta chains recognize cytomegalovirus antigens. While some public TCRs were present in many individuals, most TCR sequences turned up only very rarely across donors. Because counts were too low, roughly 18 rarely observed V segments, including chromosome 9 orphons, were left out of the earlier analysis of 587 of the donors. In a later genetic analysis, fewer N-insertions in productive TCRs were reported among donors in an Asian-associated ancestry cluster than the roughly 710-donor mean. The sequencing pipeline was judged likely to have produced a cluster of highly shared sequence variants as a technical artifact. According to a later analysis, parvovirus B19, influenza, CMV and Epstein-Barr virus appeared linked to several top co-occurrence clusters. The classifier was reported to diagnose cytomegalovirus status with high specificity and sensitivity in both the original cohort and the validation cohort. The study listed 164 TCR beta chains as associated with cytomegalovirus.

The cohort comprised around 700 healthy bone marrow donors. At the time of sampling, all cohort members were nominally healthy, though unrecorded immune exposures were likely present. The donor tested CMV seronegative and was one of the 352 seronegative cohort members. A peripheral blood sample was provided by each donor, and peripheral blood mononuclear cells were used for TCR beta sequencing. The Qiagen DNeasy Blood Extraction Kit was used to extract genomic DNA from the blood cell samples. Trimming takes 3 bases from V and 1 base from J, and the germline ends sit 17 bases apart. The CDR3 spans 17 residues, from the cysteine through the phenylalanine. The entry retains the CDR3 DNA only, 51 bases that are in frame from base 1. The germline V gene provides CDR1 SGDLS and CDR2 YYNGEE.

The receptor's source is a woman in her thirties or forties in good health and CMV-seronegative. Specimen: PBMCs. This receptor chain uses TRBV9 and TRBJ1-3, and the D gene may be TRBD1, 5 bases matching. The DNA reads as follows: TGTGCCAGCAGCGACTTGACAGAAAGTCGGTCTGGAAACACCATATATTTT. Its coded protein is CASSDLTESRSGNTIYF.